This TCR beta chain derives from a study of cytomegalovirus exposure and HLA in healthy donors. Points from the study as a whole: For most subjects, TCR beta sequences were reported to predict HLA-A and HLA-B alleles with accuracy. A later analysis showed TCR association rates differing by HLA locus, peaking at DRB1 and lowest at HLA-C. The study put 150 or so TCR beta chains on its list as cytomegalovirus-associated.

PCR was performed using 60 Vbeta and 13 Jbeta primers. TCRdb's copy holds only in-frame clones and misses some; the assay was immunoSEQ multiplex PCR. The data contain about 80,000 clones, 79% of them singletons. Trimming pared 10 bases from V and 9 bases from J, leaving 16 bases between. The CDR3 has 13 amino acids. The germline gives CDR1 SNHLY, CDR2 FYNNEI. To note about this clone: Its cognate antigen is unknown.

The sample consisted of PBMCs. The TCR originated in a woman aged 35 to 49 in good health and CMV-seropositive. The chain is built from TRBV2 and TRBJ1-6; D perhaps matches TRBD1 (5 bases). This CDR3 reads CAIQGGGSSPLHF. The DNA for the CDR3 is TGTGCCATCCAGGGCGGTGGCAGTTCACCCCTCCACTTT.